This note documents a single T cell receptor beta chain sequence. Its antigen is not identified. The data were obtained in a study of CD8 T cells in ankylosing spondylitis. Germline loops: CDR1 SGHAT, CDR2 FQNNGV. Trimming cost V 4 bases and J 6 bases, with 12 bases left between them. The CDR3 extends over 14 amino acids. Each TCR beta library was made by quantitative 5'-RACE that incorporated molecular barcodes. MiXCR, run by TCRdb on the 5' RACE reads, gives a single entry per CDR3 protein. Here the sample spans roughly 40,000 distinct CDR3 sequences, 9.5% to 11% being singletons. Study-level points and caveats: Significant enrichment of disease-linked clones was reported in matched ankylosing spondylitis synovial fluid. Several of the motif variants were reported before in synovial fluid and blood from reactive arthritis. Made up of eight highly homologous variants, a TCR beta motif appeared characteristic of ankylosing spondylitis blood.

The source is a male donor with ankylosing spondylitis or in good health (not recorded which). The sequenced sample consisted of blood, either unsorted or a sorted T cell fraction (not recorded which). This sequence joins TRBV11-2 and TRBJ2-2, with D possibly called TRBD1 or TRBD2 (5 bases each). The CDR3 spells CASSSNEGPGELFF. CDR3 sequence (DNA): TGTGCCAGCAGCTCGAACGAGGGGCCCGGGGAGCTGTTTTTT.